This T cell receptor beta chain was captured by sequencing in a study of a mutant IDH1 vaccine in newly diagnosed glioma (dated by TCRdb to the early 2020s). Regarding the complete study: Eight vaccinations were administered to patients in weeks 1, 3, 5, 7, 11, 15, 19 and 23, corresponding to visits V03 through V10. Longitudinal TCRB deep sequencing was done for 25 to 30 treated patients, wherever samples were available for exploratory analyses. In the chemotherapy-containing groups, vaccination started alongside temozolomide cycles, whereas in patients who had radiotherapy alone it started 4-6 weeks after radiotherapy. Of the approximately 35 treated patients, approximately 62% were male and approximately 40% were female, and the mean age was roughly 38 years. Peripheral blood samples were drawn at six visits, namely V03 (baseline), V05, V07, V10, V12 and V13. Before enrollment, patients had received standard therapy of radiotherapy alone, temozolomide alone, or radiochemotherapy with temozolomide; most received the combination. The research as a whole found: Selection of PBMC samples for TCRB deep sequencing was based on availability. Pseudoprogression seemed to be unrelated to changes in the top peripheral T cell clonotypes found by TCRB sequencing. It was noted by the authors that analyses of patient blood samples could not be reproduced owing to sample limitations. Vaccine-induced immune responses across multiple MHC alleles were detected in 90% to 95% of patients.

The library was generated by the immunoSEQ multiplex PCR assay. Rearranged TCR beta chain sequences were amplified using the hsTCRB Kit according to the manufacturer's protocol. Sequencing of TCRB libraries was carried out on an Illumina MiSeq. As for how the authors treated the data: The kit vendor's proprietary platform handled demultiplexing, trimming and gene mapping. This is the immuneACCESS table as TCRdb keeps it, with only in-frame sequences that have V and J called. A part of the clones is gone; compared with another copy, unresolved V genes explain less than half, and the rest is unexplained. V, J and clone size were drawn from that table, and D and trimming were deduced from the DNA. Recorded for this sample are tens of thousands of clones; approximately 80% of them occurred a single time. More than 5% of the sample is in the top ten clones. Regarding this clone: Its antigen has not been determined. It has no much larger one-base neighbor in the sample; base qualities were not kept.

This specimen's time point label, per the study, means: week 23, last vaccination. Each vaccine dose was 300 ug of a 20-mer mutant IDH1 peptide in Montanide, given subcutaneously with topical imiquimod. Newly diagnosed WHO grade 3 or 4 IDH1-mutant astrocytomas showing loss of nuclear ATRX were present in the donors. The samples were drawn from NOA16, a multicentre, single-arm, open-label phase I trial in Germany that tested a mutant IDH1 peptide vaccine in humans for the first time. The DNeasy Blood and Tissue Kit was used to extract genomic DNA from EDTA blood for TCRB sequencing. V is shortened by 0 bases, J by 1 base, and the region joining them spans 13 bases. CDR1 and CDR2 were assigned from the germline V gene as SGHDT and YYEEEE. Inclusive of the bounding cysteine and phenylalanine, the CDR3 is 16 residues long. Only CDR3 DNA is held: 48 bases, read in frame from base 1.

The chain couples TRBV5-6 to TRBJ1-1; no D gene can be assigned with confidence. The TCR was taken from a middle-aged man with glioma. The sequencing used PBMCs, collected from a glioma patient whose treatment included an IDH1 peptide vaccine. CDR3 sequence: CASSLDLGETNTEAFF. Read as DNA, the sequence is TGTGCCAGCAGCTTGGATTTGGGAGAGACGAACACTGAAGCTTTCTTT.